Shown below are 2 T cell receptor beta chains from a single sample sequenced in a study of T-cell memory formation after mild COVID-19. TCRdb itself ran the 5' RACE reads through MiXCR, one entry per CDR3 protein. In the table there are roughly 170,000 distinct CDR3 sequences, roughly 18% of which are singletons. Sequencing used PBMCs or a T cell subset sorted from them (not recorded which). These TCRs come from a man aged 18 to 29 who had mild COVID-19 (a few samples of this study predate the infection). Cell type and time point are not known.

This clonotype appeared a few times. The chain recombines TRBV5-1 with TRBJ2-7; D ambiguous. V was shortened by 1 base and J by 3 bases, with 14 bases between the two germline ends. This CDR3 comprises 15 residues. Germline V lookup: CDR1 SGHRS, CDR2 YFSETQ. CDR3 amino acids: CASSLRAGNGYEQYF. DNA of the CDR3: TGCGCCAGCAGCTTGAGAGCTGGGAATGGCTACGAGCAGTACTTC.

This chain joins TRBV2 and TRBJ1-5; 7 nucleotides align to TRBD1. Germline-derived CDR1 and CDR2 are SNHLY and FYNNEI. CDR3 length: 15 amino acids. The ends lost 7 bases at V and 7 bases at J; junction bases unmatched: 13. For the CDR3, the DNA is TGTGCCAGCATCAGGGACAGTGGGGCCGAGCAGCCCCAGCATTTT. Translated, it gives CASIRDSGAEQPQHF.